The T cell receptor (beta chain) under discussion was sequenced for a study of blood T cells in healthy people across ages. Sample-barcoded 5' priming and a J-beta primer mix drove a second PCR of about 6 to 11 cycles. TCRdb re-called the 5' RACE reads with MiXCR, one entry per CDR3 protein. Of approximately 850,000 distinct CDR3 sequences detected, under 45% appear once; the ten largest clones hold approximately 20%. Germline V gene data show CDR1 as PRHDT and CDR2 as FYEKMQ (reference sequence). V lost 5 bases and J lost 7; bases outside the gene matches: 7. The CDR3 extends over 14 amino acids. Study outcomes and limitations: Long-lived donors exceeded aged donors in naive CD4+ cells and diversity. Roughly linear declines in TCR beta diversity per million T cells occurred with age.

This clonotype was observed a handful of times. The antigen is not known. Per-sample PBMC isolation yielded at least 6 million cells. The TCR sequence derives from a man between 60 and 75 years old in good health. The chain has TRBV13 and TRBJ1-2; 10 nucleotides line up with TRBD1. Material: blood. The CDR3 spells CASSMGQGLGGYTF. The CDR3 DNA sequence: TGTGCCAGCAGCATGGGACAGGGGCTGGGTGGCTACACCTTC.